This T cell receptor beta chain was observed in a study of siplizumab effects on memory and regulatory T cells. Generated by immunoSEQ multiplex PCR, the TCRdb table keeps only in-frame clones and is missing some. Of some 100,000 clones in the sample, roughly 96% were seen once. The V end lost 4 bases, the J end lost 3 bases, and 12 bases lay between the germline ends. CDR1 is MNHNS, CDR2 SASEGT, per germline. The CDR3 runs to 14 residues. V usage is TRBV6-1 and J usage is TRBJ1-1, with D tentatively TRBD1 (6 bases). This clonotype was sampled from a human donor in good health. The source material was naive CD4+ T cells sorted from blood. The CDR3 here is CASSATGFYTEAFF. The CDR3 DNA sequence: TGTGCCAGCAGTGCGACAGGCTTTTACACTGAAGCTTTCTTT.